Listed here are 3 T cell receptor beta chains from one sample, sequenced in a study of identical twins. A single record per CDR3 protein comes from TCRdb applying MiXCR to the 5' RACE reads. The profile shows about 570,000 distinct CDR3 sequences, approximately 9.6% of them singletons. This sample also appeared in a second study, on yellow fever vaccine responses in identical twins.

Sequenced material: PBMCs. These receptors were collected from a woman younger than 30 in good health.

There are a few counts of this clonotype. The chain has TRBV18 and TRBJ2-7; TRBD2 might be the D (6 bases). The CDR3 runs to 19 residues. V was pared by 3 bases and J by 2 bases, with 26 bases between. Looked up from germline, CDR1 is KGHSH and CDR2 is LQKENI. The CDR3 protein is CASSPRVAATTQGAYEQYF. DNA for the CDR3: TGTGCCAGCTCACCTAGAGTAGCGGCAACCACCCAAGGGGCCTACGAGCAGTACTTC.

Ten or more counts support this clonotype. The chain links TRBV3-1 to TRBJ2-1, with a possible D match to TRBD1 (5 bases). CDR3 length: 14 residues. Deletions cut 1 base from V and 4 bases from J, with 8 bases between. Germline CDR1 reads LGHDT; CDR2 reads YNNKEL (reference sequence). As DNA, the CDR3 is TGTGCCAGCAGCCAAGGCCAGGGTTACAATGAGCAGTTCTTC. It codes for CASSQGQGYNEQFF.

This clonotype was observed a single time. V is TRBV24-1 and J is TRBJ2-1, with D possibly being TRBD2 (5 bases). This CDR3 has 14 residues. Germline loops: CDR1 KGHDR, CDR2 SFDVKD. The V and J ends lost 8 bases and 1 base respectively, with 11 bases between them. The CDR3 sequence: CATMSGESYNEQFF. CDR3 in DNA: TGTGCCACCATGTCCGGGGAATCCTACAATGAGCAGTTCTTC.